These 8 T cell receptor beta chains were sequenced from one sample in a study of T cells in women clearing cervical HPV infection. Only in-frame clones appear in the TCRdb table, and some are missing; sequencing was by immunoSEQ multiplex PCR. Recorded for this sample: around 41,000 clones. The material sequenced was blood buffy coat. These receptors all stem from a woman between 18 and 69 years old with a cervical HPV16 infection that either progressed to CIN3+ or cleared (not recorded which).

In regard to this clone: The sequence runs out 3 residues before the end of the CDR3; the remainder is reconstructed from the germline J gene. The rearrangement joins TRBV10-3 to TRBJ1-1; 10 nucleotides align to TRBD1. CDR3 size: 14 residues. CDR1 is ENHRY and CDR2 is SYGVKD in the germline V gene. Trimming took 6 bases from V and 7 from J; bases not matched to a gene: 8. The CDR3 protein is CAIRDRGEVVEAFF. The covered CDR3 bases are TGTGCCATCAGGGACAGGGGGGAGGTGGTTGAA.

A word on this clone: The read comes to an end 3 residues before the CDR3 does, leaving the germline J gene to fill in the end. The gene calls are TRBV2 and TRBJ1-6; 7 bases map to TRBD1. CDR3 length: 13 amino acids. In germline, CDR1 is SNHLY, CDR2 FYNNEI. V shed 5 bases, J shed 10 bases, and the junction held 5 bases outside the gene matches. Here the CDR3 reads CASSNTGESPLHF. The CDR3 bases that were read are TGTGCCAGCAGTAATACAGGGGAATCACCC.

CDR3 bases read: TGTGCCAGCTCATCGGGACTAGCGGGAGCCAACAATGAG. Translation gives CASSSGLAGANNE. The whole CDR3 protein is CASSSGLAGANNEQFF. The V gene is TRBV18, the J gene TRBJ2-1; TRBD2 matches 14 bases. The read is 3 residues too short to cover the CDR3 end, so that end is filled in from the germline J gene. The CDR3 runs to 16 residues. V was pared by 5 bases and J by 5 bases, with 5 bases of the junction left unmatched. Germline V lookup: CDR1 KGHSH, CDR2 LQKENI.

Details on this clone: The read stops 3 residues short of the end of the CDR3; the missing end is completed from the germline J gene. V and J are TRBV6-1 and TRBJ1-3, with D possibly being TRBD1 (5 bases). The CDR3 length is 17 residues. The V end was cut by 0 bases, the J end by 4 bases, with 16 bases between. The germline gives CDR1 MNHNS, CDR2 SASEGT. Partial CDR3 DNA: TGTGCCAGCAGTGAAGCGGGAGGAGGGGTGAGAGGAAACACC. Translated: CASSEAGGGVRGNT. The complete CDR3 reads CASSEAGGGVRGNTIYF.

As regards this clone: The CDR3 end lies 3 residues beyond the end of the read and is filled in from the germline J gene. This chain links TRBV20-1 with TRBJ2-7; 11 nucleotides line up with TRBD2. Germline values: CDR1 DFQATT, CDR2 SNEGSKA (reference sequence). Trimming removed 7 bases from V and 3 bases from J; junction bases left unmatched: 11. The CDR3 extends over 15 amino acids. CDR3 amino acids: CSGGDLLAGDYEQYF. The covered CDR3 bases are TGCAGTGGAGGGGACCTACTAGCGGGAGACTACGAG.

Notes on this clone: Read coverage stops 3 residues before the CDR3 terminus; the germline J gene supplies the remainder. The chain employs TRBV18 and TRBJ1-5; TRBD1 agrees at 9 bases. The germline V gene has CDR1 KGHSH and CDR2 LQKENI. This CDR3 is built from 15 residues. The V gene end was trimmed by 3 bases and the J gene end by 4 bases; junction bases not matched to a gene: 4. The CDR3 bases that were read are TGTGCCAGCTCACCGGGACAGGGACTTAATCAGCCC. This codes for CASSPGQGLNQP. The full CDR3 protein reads CASSPGQGLNQPQHF.

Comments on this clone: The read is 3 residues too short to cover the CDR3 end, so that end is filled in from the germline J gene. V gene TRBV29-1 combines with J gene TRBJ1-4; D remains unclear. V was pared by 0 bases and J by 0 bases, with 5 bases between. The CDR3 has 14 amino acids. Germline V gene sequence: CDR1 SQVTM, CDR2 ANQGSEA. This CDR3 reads CSVEDRATNEKLFF. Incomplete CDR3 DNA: TGCAGCGTTGAAGACCGTGCAACTAATGAAAAA. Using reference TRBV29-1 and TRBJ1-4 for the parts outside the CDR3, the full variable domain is SAVISQKPSRDICQRGTSLTIQCQVDSQVTMMFWYRQQPGQSLTLIATANQGSEATYESGFVIDKFPISRPNLTFSTLTVSNMSPEDSSIYLCSVEDRATNEKLFFGSGTQLSVL.

CDR3 in amino acids: CASSLSVGVYQPQHF. The part of the CDR3 DNA that was read is TGCGCCAGCAGCCTATCCGTGGGCGTGTATCAGCCC. This rearrangement joins TRBV5-1 to TRBJ1-5, with no clear D. Sequencing ends 3 residues short of the CDR3 end; the germline J gene provides the rest. The V and J ends lost 4 bases and 5 bases respectively, with 16 bases between them. Germline V gene lookup returns CDR1 SGHRS and CDR2 YFSETQ. There are 15 residues in the CDR3.